This T cell receptor (beta chain) originates from a study of shared clonotypes between healthy human individuals. Overall study results and limits: Researchers found naive subsets generally carried larger estimated richness than memory subsets. Sampling involved blood alone; tissue repertoires likely differ.

Turning to this clone: Its target is not known.

Clones were sequenced by immunoSEQ multiplex PCR, and TCRdb holds only the in-frame ones, with some missing. The data show a few million clones, approximately 95% seen once. Per the germline V gene, CDR1 is SGHTA and CDR2 is FQGTGA. This CDR3 is built from 15 residues. Trimming took 1 base from V and 6 from J; bases not matched to a gene: 4. Sequenced sample: naive CD4+ T cells from PBMCs. Subset defined: CD45RA+ positively selected. The chain couples TRBV7-3 to TRBJ2-1; 9 bases are a match to TRBD2. The clonotype comes from a man younger than 30 in good health. Some clones in this sample may be carry-over from other donors' samples. The CDR3 bases are TGTGCCAGCAGCTTAAGGCTAGCGGGGACCAATGAGCAGTTCTTC. Its translation: CASSLRLAGTNEQFF.